This T cell receptor beta chain was retrieved from a study of identical twins. Overall study results and limits: The authors drew conclusions from cross-sectional statistical analysis rather than following the same donors.

Via MiXCR, TCRdb re-called the 5' RACE reads, giving one row per CDR3 protein. The sample contains roughly 720,000 distinct CDR3 sequences, over 15% of which appear only once. The length of the CDR3 is 14 residues. V dropped 3 bases and J dropped 0 bases, with 6 bases sitting between them. Germline V CDR1 and CDR2: SEHNR, FQNEAQ (reference sequence). Details on this clonotype: What it binds is not known.

These data also formed part of another study, on T cells expressing NK-cell markers.

This TCR was recovered from a woman between 18 and 29 years old in good health. This chain uses TRBV7-9 with TRBJ2-4; possibly TRBD1 or TRBD2 for D (5 bases each). Sequencing was carried out using PBMCs. This CDR3 is CASSLGTAKNIQYF. CDR3 DNA: TGTGCCAGCAGCTTGGGGACAGCCAAAAACATTCAGTACTTC. The entire variable domain, with the rest obtained from reference TRBV7-9 and TRBJ2-4, is as follows: DTGVSQNPRHKITKRGQNVTFRCDPISEHNRLYWYRQTLGQGPEFLTYFQNEAQLEKSRLLSDRFSAERPKGSFSTLEIQRTEQGDSAMYLCASSLGTAKNIQYFGAGTRLSVL.